This T cell receptor beta chain is drawn from a study of blood T cell repertoires in COVID-19. Study at large: From the United States, Italy and Spain came samples of acute and convalescent COVID-19. PBMCs, B-cell-depleted T cells, or T cells provided the cDNA or gDNA that made up the material.

Authors' processing steps: Amplification from reference gene primers served as the basis for estimated nucleated cell counts. Only in-frame clones appear in the TCRdb table, and some are missing; sequencing was by immunoSEQ multiplex PCR. V and J calls and clone size are as listed in that table; D and trimming were resolved from the DNA. The sample has about 240,000 clones; roughly 80% are singletons. Germline trimming cut 0 bases from V and 6 bases from J; bases unmatched to any gene: 4. The V gene's germline CDR1 is SGHRS and CDR2 YFSETQ. This CDR3 has 16 amino acids. The TCR sequence derives from a woman aged 18 to 35 with acute or convalescent COVID-19. The V call is TRBV5-1, the J call TRBJ2-2, with TRBD2 matching 11 bases. Sequenced material: peripheral blood. CDR3 sequence reads: CASSLGLAGWAGELFF. The CDR3 DNA is TGCGCCAGCAGCTTGGGACTAGCGGGATGGGCCGGGGAGCTGTTTTTT.